The following is a T cell receptor (beta chain) sequence with its context. This clonotype occurred many times. The antigen this receptor binds is unknown. No qualities accompany the bases; no much larger clone lies one base away. The trim is 0 bases for V and 0 bases for J, with a gap of 9 bases between the germline ends. Inclusive of the bounding cysteine and phenylalanine, the CDR3 is 15 residues long. The kept DNA is CDR3 alone, 45 bases in frame from the first base. The germline V gene specifies SGHVS as CDR1 and FQNEAQ as CDR2. These data originate in a study of T cells after yellow fever vaccination (dated by TCRdb to about 2019). Background for the entire study: The SMART-Seq v4 Ultra Low Input RNA kit was used to prepare libraries from fractions with low cell numbers. Two healthy male donors, one aged 18 to 30 and one aged 30 to 39 years, were included in the cohort. Bulk PBMC replicates and cell subsets were isolated from blood drawn at multiple timepoints before and after both primary and secondary immunization. To track T-cell clones before and after primary and booster YFV17D yellow fever vaccination, bulk TCR alpha and beta repertoires were sequenced longitudinally. The full study reports these points: Most clones expanded after primary vaccination (96% of CD4 and 88% of CD8) were re-detected after the booster, suggesting that broad memory maintenance occurred. A small fraction of clonotypes appeared in both the CD4 and CD8 compartments, likely as a result of convergent recombination. Because the study included only a couple of donors, the extent to which the findings can be generalized is limited. The secondary T-cell response was found to be weaker but faster than the primary response, with a peak reached on day 5 rather than on day 15. FACS-sorted repertoires could contain abundant contaminating clonotypes from the bulk population, so computational filtering was required.

The data were produced on an Illumina NovaSeq 6000. TCR cDNA was synthesized by 5'RACE template switching, which introduced a universal primer site and unique molecular identifiers. cDNA synthesis was primed from both the TCR alpha and TCR beta constant segments. Two PCR steps were used to amplify libraries, with sample barcodes and sequencing adapters being added in the second step. Sequencing of the libraries was done on either Illumina HiSeq 2500 (2x100 bp) or NovaSeq (2x150 bp). As for the authors' bioinformatics: Reads were demultiplexed and collapsed into UMI consensus sequences with MIGEC, and V(D)J alignment was performed with MiXCR. Clonotypes responding to the vaccine were identified with edgeR on replicate PBMC samples, with the criteria of FDR below 0.01 and a log2 fold change above 5 up to day 15. Each bulk clonotype received a CD4 or CD8 identity based on whether the sequenced CD4 or CD8 repertoire contained that clonotype at higher abundance. The public reads were run again by TCRdb, first through fastp at Q25 and then through MiXCR, and only productive beta chains were kept. Every entry covers one CDR3 protein and lists the most common genes and DNA from its rows. The V and J calls follow TCRdb's processing rather than the paper's. The table for this sample lists around 340,000 distinct CDR3 sequences; under 15% of them were counted only once. The ten largest clones represent about 3% of the sample.

The sample's treatment or condition label, in plain terms: live attenuated yellow fever vaccine strain. A standard Ficoll-Paque protocol was used to isolate PBMCs from peripheral blood. Dynabeads CD4 and CD8 positive selection kits were used to isolate the CD4 and CD8 T-cell fractions. TriZol was used to extract RNA from bulk PBMCs, from CD4 and CD8 fractions, and from dextramer-positive and dextramer-negative fractions. This receptor was obtained from a man aged 18-30 years who received the YFV17D yellow fever vaccine. The sequencing here drew on CD4+ T cells sorted from PBMCs, taken 15 days after the yellow fever booster vaccination. The rearranged segments are TRBV7-8 and TRBJ2-7; the D gene cannot be named for sure. The DNA sequence follows: TGTGCCAGCAGCTTAGCGCGGACCCGCTCCTACGAGCAGTACTTC. Its translation is CASSLARTRSYEQYF.